Below are 10 T cell receptor beta chains sequenced from a single sample in a study of spatial heterogeneity in lung cancer. Time point indicated: blood at routine non-recurrence follow-up after resection. Researchers sequenced whole RNA taken from tumor, nontumor lung or frozen PBMC without sorting. TCRdb used MiXCR to reprocess the 5' RACE reads, holding one entry per CDR3 protein. The sample yields about 120,000 distinct CDR3 sequences, more than 9% seen once. The specimen comprised PBMCs, sampled at follow-up. Receptor source: a male donor with early-stage non-small cell lung cancer.

This chain joins TRBV12-3 or TRBV12-4 and TRBJ2-2; D is possibly TRBD1 or TRBD2 (5 bases each). Trimming took 6 bases from V and 5 from J, leaving 13 bases between them. The CDR3 is made up of 14 amino acids. CDR3 in amino acids: CASSAGTVTGELFF. In DNA, the CDR3 is TGTGCCAGCAGCGCCGGGACGGTGACCGGGGAGCTGTTTTTT.

This clonotype has a count of ten or more. The chain links TRBV15 to TRBJ2-6, with D maybe TRBD2 (5 bases). Germline V gene data show CDR1 as LNHNV and CDR2 as YYDKDF (reference sequence). The CDR3 has 12 amino acids. The V and J ends lost 1 base and 14 bases respectively, with 9 bases between them. The CDR3 spells CATSRATGFLTF. In nucleotides, the CDR3 is TGTGCCACCAGCAGAGCTACGGGGTTCCTGACTTTC.

CDR3 DNA sequence: TGTGCCAGCAGCTTATATGGCAGGATGTTCTTC. This encodes CASSLYGRMFF. The gene calls are TRBV7-2 and TRBJ2-1; D gene uncertain. Trimming stripped 2 bases from V and 15 bases from J, with 11 bases between. Germline V gene lookup returns CDR1 SGHTA and CDR2 FQGNSA. The CDR3 sequence is 11 residues long.

Ten or more counts support this clonotype. This sequence joins TRBV5-1 and TRBJ2-5, with a tentative D call TRBD1 (5 bases). The CDR3 totals 14 residues. The V and J ends lost 0 bases and 5 bases respectively, with 11 bases between them. The germline V gene has CDR1 SGHRS and CDR2 YFSETQ. CDR3: CASSLAQGRETQYF. In DNA form, the CDR3 reads TGCGCCAGCAGCTTGGCGCAGGGAAGGGAGACCCAGTACTTC.

The CDR3 region is CASSKTKRTGDTGELFF. The CDR3 DNA sequence: TGTGCCAGCAGCAAAACCAAAAGGACAGGGGACACCGGGGAGCTGTTTTTT. J is TRBJ2-2 and V is TRBV21-1; the table's D gene call, TRBD1, was not cross checked with the DNA. TRBV21-1 is a known pseudogene. The CDR3 loop spans 17 amino acids.

This chain connects TRBV28 to TRBJ1-1; D uncertain. Germline lookup yields CDR1 MDHEN and CDR2 SYDVKM. V was clipped by 3 bases and J by 4 bases, with 9 bases between them. This CDR3 spans 13 amino acids. CDR3 amino acids: CASSFQTTTEAFF. For the CDR3, the DNA is TGTGCCAGCAGTTTCCAAACAACCACTGAAGCTTTCTTT. Combining the CDR3 with reference TRBV28 and TRBJ1-1 gives the whole variable domain DVKVTQSSRYLVKRTGEKVFLECVQDMDHENMFWYRQDPGLGLRLIYFSYDVKMKEKGDIPEGYSVSREKKERFSLILESASTNQTSMYLCASSFQTTTEAFFGQGTRLTVV.

In this sample, this clonotype turned up a few times. J is TRBJ1-1 and V is TRBV28; 7 bases map to TRBD1. J lost 6 bases, V lost 1 base, and 5 bases had no gene match. Germline V gene data show CDR1 as MDHEN and CDR2 as SYDVKM. The CDR3 is 14 residues long. CDR3 protein: CASSLYRQGSEAFF. CDR3 coding DNA: TGTGCCAGCAGTTTATACAGACAGGGCTCTGAAGCTTTCTTT.

This rearrangement joins TRBV6-2 or TRBV6-3 to TRBJ2-3, with a possible D match to TRBD1 (6 bases). The CDR3 is 16 residues long. Trimming removed 6 bases from V and 2 bases from J, with 18 bases in between. Germline values: CDR1 MNHEY, CDR2 SVGEGT. Written as DNA, the CDR3 is TGTGCCAGCAGACCCCACCACAGGGAGTACACAGATACGCAGTATTTT. Amino acid sequence: CASRPHHREYTDTQYF.

This clonotype was observed a few times. The rearrangement joins TRBV18 to TRBJ2-7, with D unresolved. CDR1 KGHSH and CDR2 LQKENI come from the germline V gene. This CDR3 has 14 amino acids. Trimming took 1 base from V and 0 from J, leaving 7 bases between them. The CDR3 spells CASSPHADSYEQYF. CDR3 coding DNA: TGTGCCAGCTCACCACATGCGGACTCCTACGAGCAGTACTTC.

In this sample, this clonotype turned up a few times. The gene calls are TRBV9 and TRBJ1-5, with D maybe TRBD1 (6 bases). The CDR3 runs 15 residues. Trimming removed 0 bases from V and 6 bases from J, with 13 bases in between. Germline V gene lookup returns CDR1 SGDLS and CDR2 YYNGEE. The CDR3 sequence is CASSVGTGKGQPQHF. In nucleotides, the CDR3 is TGTGCCAGCAGCGTAGGTACAGGGAAGGGTCAGCCCCAGCATTTT.